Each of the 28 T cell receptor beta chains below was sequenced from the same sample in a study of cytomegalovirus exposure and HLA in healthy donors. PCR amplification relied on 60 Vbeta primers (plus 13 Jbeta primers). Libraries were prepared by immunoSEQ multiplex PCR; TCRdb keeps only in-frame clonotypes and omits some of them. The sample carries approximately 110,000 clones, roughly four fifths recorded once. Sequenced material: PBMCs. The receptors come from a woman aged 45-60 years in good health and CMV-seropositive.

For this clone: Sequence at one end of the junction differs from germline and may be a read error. The CDR3 protein is CASSEKGTNRETF. For the CDR3, the DNA is TGTGCCAGCAGTGAAAAGGGAACGAACAGGGAGACCTTC. V is TRBV2 and J is TRBJ2-7; TRBD1 might be the D (6 bases). The germline V gene encodes CDR1 SNHLY and CDR2 FYNNEI. The CDR3 runs to 13 residues.

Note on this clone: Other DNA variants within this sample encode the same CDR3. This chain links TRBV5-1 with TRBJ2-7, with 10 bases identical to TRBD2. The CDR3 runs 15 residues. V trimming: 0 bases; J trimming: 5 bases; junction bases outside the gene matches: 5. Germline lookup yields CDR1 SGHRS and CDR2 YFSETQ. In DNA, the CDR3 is TGCGCCAGCAGCTTGGGTGCTAGCGGGGGAGACGAGCAGTACTTC. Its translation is CASSLGASGGDEQYF.

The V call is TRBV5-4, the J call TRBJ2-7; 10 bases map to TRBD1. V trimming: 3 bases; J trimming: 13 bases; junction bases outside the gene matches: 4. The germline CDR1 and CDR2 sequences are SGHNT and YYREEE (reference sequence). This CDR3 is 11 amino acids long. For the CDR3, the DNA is TGTGCCAGCAGCTCCGGGACAGGGGAATACTTC. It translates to CASSSGTGEYF.

CDR3 DNA: TGTGCCAGCAGCTCGTACAGGGTTTCAGGCTATGGCTACACCTTC. This encodes CASSSYRVSGYGYTF. The gene calls are TRBV7-2 and TRBJ1-2, with D perhaps TRBD1 (6 bases). Trimming stripped 4 bases from V and 4 bases from J, with 16 bases between. The V gene's germline CDR1 is SGHTA and CDR2 FQGNSA. The CDR3 runs to 15 residues.

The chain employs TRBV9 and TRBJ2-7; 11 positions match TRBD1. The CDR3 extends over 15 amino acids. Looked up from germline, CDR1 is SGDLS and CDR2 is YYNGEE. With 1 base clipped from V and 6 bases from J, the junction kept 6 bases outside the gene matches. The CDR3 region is CASSVTDRGLSEQYF. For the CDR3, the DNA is TGTGCCAGCAGCGTAACGGACAGGGGGCTCAGCGAGCAGTACTTC. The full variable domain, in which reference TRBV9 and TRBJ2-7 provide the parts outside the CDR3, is DSGVTQTPKHLITATGQRVTLRCSPRSGDLSVYWYQQSLDQGLQFLIQYYNGEERAKGNILERFSAQQFPDLHSELNLSSLELGDSALYFCASSVTDRGLSEQYFGPGTRLTVT.

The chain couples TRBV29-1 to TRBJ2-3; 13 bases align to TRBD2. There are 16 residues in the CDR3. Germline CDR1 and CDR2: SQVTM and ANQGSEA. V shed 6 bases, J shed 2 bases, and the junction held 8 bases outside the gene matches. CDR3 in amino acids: CSVETSGGLYTDTQYF. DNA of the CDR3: TGCAGCGTGGAGACTAGCGGGGGGCTCTACACAGATACGCAGTATTTT.

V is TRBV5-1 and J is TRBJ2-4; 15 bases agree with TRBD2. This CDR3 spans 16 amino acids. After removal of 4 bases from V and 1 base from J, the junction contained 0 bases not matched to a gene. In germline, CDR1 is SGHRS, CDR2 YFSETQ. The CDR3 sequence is CASSGTSGGAKNIQYF. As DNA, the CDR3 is TGCGCCAGCAGCGGGACTAGCGGGGGGGCCAAAAACATTCAGTACTTC.

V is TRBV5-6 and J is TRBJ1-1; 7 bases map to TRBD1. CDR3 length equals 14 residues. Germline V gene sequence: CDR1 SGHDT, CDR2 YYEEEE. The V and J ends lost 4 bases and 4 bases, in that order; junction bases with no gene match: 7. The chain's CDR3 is CASSLGQVLTEAFF. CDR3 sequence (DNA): TGTGCCAGCAGCCTAGGACAGGTTCTCACTGAAGCTTTCTTT.

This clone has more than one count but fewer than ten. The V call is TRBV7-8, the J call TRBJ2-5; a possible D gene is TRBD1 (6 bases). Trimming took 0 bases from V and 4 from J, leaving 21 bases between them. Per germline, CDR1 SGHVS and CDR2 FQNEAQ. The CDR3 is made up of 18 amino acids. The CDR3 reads CASSLASSPARGGETQYF. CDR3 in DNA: TGTGCCAGCAGCTTAGCAAGTTCCCCGGCTAGAGGGGGAGAGACCCAGTACTTC.

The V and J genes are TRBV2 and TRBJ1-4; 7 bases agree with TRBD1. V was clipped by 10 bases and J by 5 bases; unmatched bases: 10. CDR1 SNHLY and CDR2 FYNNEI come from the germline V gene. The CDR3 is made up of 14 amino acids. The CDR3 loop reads CATTLGQSNEKLFF. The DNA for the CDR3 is TGTGCCACCACCCTGGGACAGTCGAATGAAAAACTGTTTTTT.

CDR3 nucleotide sequence: TGTGCCAGCAGCTCCGACAGGGCGGGGGAAAAACTGTTTTTT. Translation gives CASSSDRAGEKLFF. This chain connects TRBV5-8 to TRBJ1-4; 7 bases agree with TRBD1. This CDR3 has 14 amino acids. Germline CDR1 is SGHTS and CDR2 is YDEGEE. V was clipped by 3 bases and J by 8 bases; unmatched bases: 7.

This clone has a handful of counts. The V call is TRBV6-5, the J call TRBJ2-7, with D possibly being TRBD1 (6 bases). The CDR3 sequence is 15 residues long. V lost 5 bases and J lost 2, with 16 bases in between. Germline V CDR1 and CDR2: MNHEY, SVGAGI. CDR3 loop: CASSARQASAYEQYF. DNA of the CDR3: TGTGCCAGCAGTGCTAGACAGGCCAGCGCCTACGAGCAGTACTTC.

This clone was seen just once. CDR3 amino acids: CASSQDMGTGNGYTF. The CDR3 coding sequence is TGCGCCAGCAGCCAAGATATGGGGACAGGGAATGGCTACACCTTC. The chain joins TRBV4-3 to TRBJ1-2, with 9 bases matching TRBD1. The ends lost 0 bases at V and 6 bases at J; junction bases unmatched: 5. CDR3 size: 15 residues. The germline gives CDR1 LGHNA, CDR2 YSLEER.

The CDR3 is CASRPTGISGNTIYF. CDR3 DNA sequence: TGCGCCAGCAGACCAACAGGGATCTCTGGAAACACCATATATTTT. The chain joins TRBV5-1 to TRBJ1-3, with a weak D call TRBD1 (6 bases). Germline CDR1 SGHRS, CDR2 YFSETQ. The CDR3 spans 15 residues. The V and J ends lost 5 bases and 0 bases respectively, with 12 bases between them. Supplemented by reference TRBV5-1 and TRBJ1-3, the full variable domain reads KAGVTQTPRYLIKTRGQQVTLSCSPISGHRSVSWYQQTPGQGLQFLFEYFSETQRNKGNFPGRFSGRQFSNSRSEMNVSTLELGDSALYLCASRPTGISGNTIYFGEGSWLTVV.

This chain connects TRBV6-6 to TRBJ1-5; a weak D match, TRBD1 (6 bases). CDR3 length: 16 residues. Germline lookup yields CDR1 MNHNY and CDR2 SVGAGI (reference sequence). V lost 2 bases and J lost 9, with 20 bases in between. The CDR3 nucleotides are TGTGCCAGCAGTTACCGCCGGAACTTGGGACACTCGCCCCAGCATTTT. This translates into CASSYRRNLGHSPQHF.

For the CDR3, the DNA is TGTGCCAGCAGTTTGCCCCATCTGGGCAAGTACGAGCAGTACTTC. This translates into CASSLPHLGKYEQYF. J is TRBJ2-7 and V is TRBV28; D unresolved. The V end lost 3 bases, the J end lost 4 bases, and 16 bases lay between the germline ends. The CDR3 is made up of 15 amino acids. Germline V gene sequence: CDR1 MDHEN, CDR2 SYDVKM.

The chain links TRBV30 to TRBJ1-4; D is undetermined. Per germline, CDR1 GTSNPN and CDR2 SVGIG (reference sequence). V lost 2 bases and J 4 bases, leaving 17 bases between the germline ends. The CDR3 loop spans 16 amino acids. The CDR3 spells CAWSPLPGTINEKLFF. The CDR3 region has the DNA TGTGCCTGGAGTCCCCTCCCCGGTACCATTAATGAAAAACTGTTTTTT.

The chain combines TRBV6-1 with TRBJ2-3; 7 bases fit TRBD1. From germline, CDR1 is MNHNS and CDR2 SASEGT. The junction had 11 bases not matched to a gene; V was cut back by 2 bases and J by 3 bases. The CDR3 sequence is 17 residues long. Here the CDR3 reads CASSERLGARGTDTQYF. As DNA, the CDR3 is TGTGCCAGCAGTGAACGCCTGGGGGCCAGGGGGACAGATACGCAGTATTTT.

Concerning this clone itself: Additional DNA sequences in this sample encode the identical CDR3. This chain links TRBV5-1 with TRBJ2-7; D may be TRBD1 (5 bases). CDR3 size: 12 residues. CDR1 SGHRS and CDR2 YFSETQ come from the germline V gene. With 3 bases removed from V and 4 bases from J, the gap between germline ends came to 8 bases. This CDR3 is CASSSQGYEQYF. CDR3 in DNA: TGCGCCAGCAGCTCCCAGGGTTACGAGCAGTACTTC. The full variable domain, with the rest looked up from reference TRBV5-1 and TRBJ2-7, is KAGVTQTPRYLIKTRGQQVTLSCSPISGHRSVSWYQQTPGQGLQFLFEYFSETQRNKGNFPGRFSGRQFSNSRSEMNVSTLELGDSALYLCASSSQGYEQYFGPGTRLTVT.

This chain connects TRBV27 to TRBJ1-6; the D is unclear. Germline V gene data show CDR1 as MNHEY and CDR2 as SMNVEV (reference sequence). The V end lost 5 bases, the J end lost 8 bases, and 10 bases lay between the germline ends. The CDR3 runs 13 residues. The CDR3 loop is CASSRAADSPLHF. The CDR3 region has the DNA TGTGCCAGCAGTCGTGCGGCTGATTCACCCCTCCACTTT.

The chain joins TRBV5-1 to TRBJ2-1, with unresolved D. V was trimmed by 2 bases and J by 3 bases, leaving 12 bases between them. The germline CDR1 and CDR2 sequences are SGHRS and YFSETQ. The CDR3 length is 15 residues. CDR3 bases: TGCGCCAGCAGCTTCTCTCCCCTTAACTACAATGAGCAGTTCTTC. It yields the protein CASSFSPLNYNEQFF. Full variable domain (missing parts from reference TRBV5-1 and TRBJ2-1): KAGVTQTPRYLIKTRGQQVTLSCSPISGHRSVSWYQQTPGQGLQFLFEYFSETQRNKGNFPGRFSGRQFSNSRSEMNVSTLELGDSALYLCASSFSPLNYNEQFFGPGTRLTVL.

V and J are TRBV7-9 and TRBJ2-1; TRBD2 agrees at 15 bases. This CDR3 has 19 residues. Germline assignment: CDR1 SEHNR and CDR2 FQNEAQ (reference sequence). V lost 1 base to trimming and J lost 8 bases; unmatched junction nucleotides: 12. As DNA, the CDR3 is TGTGCCAGCAGCTTAGTGGGGACTAGCGGGGGGCCCCCTCGGGATGAGCAGTTCTTC. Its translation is CASSLVGTSGGPPRDEQFF.

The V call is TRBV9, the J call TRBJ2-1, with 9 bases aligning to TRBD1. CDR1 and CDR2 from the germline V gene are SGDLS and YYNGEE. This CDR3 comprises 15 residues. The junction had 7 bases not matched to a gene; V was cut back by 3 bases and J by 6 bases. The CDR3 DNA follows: TGTGCCAGCAGCGGGACAGGGGTCGGGGTCAATGAGCAGTTCTTC. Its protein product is CASSGTGVGVNEQFF.

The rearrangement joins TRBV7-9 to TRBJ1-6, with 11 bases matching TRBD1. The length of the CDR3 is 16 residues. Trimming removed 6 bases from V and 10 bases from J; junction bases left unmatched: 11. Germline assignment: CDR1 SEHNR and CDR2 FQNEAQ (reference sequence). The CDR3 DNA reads TGTGCCAGCAGTCGTGGACAGGGGGCAACTGGGTCACCCCTCCACTTT. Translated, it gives CASSRGQGATGSPLHF.

CDR3: CASTLRGAGPRGGYTF. In nucleotides, the CDR3 is TGTGCCAGTACGCTCCGGGGTGCGGGACCAAGGGGAGGCTACACCTTC. V and J are TRBV19 and TRBJ1-2; tentatively, D is TRBD1 (5 bases). The CDR3 has 16 residues. Per germline, CDR1 LNHDA and CDR2 SQIVND (reference sequence). V lost 7 bases, J lost 8 bases, and 26 bases lay in between.

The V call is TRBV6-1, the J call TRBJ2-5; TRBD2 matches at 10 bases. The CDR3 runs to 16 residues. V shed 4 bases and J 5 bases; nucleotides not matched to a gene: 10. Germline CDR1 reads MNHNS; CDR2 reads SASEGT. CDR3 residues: CASSGVPAGGLETQYF. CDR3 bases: TGTGCCAGCAGTGGGGTCCCAGCGGGGGGGCTGGAGACCCAGTACTTC.

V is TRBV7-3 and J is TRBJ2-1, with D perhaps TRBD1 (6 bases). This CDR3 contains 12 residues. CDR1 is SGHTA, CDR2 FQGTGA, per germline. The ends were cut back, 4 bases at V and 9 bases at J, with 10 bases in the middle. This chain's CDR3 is CASSSLGGEQFF. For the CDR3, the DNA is TGTGCCAGCAGCTCCCTAGGGGGTGAGCAGTTCTTC.

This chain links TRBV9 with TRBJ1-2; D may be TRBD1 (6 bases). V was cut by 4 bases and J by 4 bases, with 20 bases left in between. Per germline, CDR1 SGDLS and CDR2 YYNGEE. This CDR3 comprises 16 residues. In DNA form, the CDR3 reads TGTGCCAGCAGCCACGGACAGCTAGGGACCCCCTATGGCTACACCTTC. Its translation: CASSHGQLGTPYGYTF.